Reported below is one TCR beta chain. Its antigen is still unknown. This CDR3 has 16 amino acids. Looked up from germline, CDR1 is SGHDT and CDR2 is YYEEEE. Trimming removed 2 bases from V and 5 bases from J, with 14 bases in between. This entry belongs to a study of PD-1 blockade in classical Hodgkin lymphoma. General observations from the study: Relapsed/refractory patients reportedly had the lowest baseline TCR diversity, below newly diagnosed patients, who were below healthy donors.

All trial patients relapsed after autologous stem cell transplantation. The data were produced by immunoSEQ multiplex PCR, yet TCRdb's version contains in-frame clones alone and is incomplete. This sample carries tens of thousands of clones, around 77% of them seen once, and the ten largest clones take 17%. The material sequenced was peripheral blood mononuclear cells (PBMCs), taken before the second cycle of nivolumab. This sequence joins TRBV5-6 and TRBJ1-6; D is perhaps TRBD1 (5 bases). The receptor's source is a human donor with classical Hodgkin lymphoma. CDR3 DNA sequence: TGTGCCAGCAGCTTACGACGACAGAACAATAATTCACCCCTCCACTTT. This translates into CASSLRRQNNNSPLHF.